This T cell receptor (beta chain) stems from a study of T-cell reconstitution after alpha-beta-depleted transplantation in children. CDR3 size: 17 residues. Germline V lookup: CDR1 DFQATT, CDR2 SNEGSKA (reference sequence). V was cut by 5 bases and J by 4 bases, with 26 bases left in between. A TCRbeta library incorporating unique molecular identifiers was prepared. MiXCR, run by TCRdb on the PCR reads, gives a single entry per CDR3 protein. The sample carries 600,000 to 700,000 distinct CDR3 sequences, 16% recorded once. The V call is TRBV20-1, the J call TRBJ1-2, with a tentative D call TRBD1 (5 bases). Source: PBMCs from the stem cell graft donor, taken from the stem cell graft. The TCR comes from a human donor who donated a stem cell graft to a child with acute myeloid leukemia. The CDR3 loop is CSAERASTLGTIYGYTF. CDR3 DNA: TGCAGTGCTGAACGGGCCTCTACCCTTGGGACCATCTATGGCTACACCTTC.